Presented here are 3 T cell receptor beta chains from one specimen sequenced in a study of neoadjuvant nivolumab and ipilimumab in lung cancer. Only in-frame clones appear in the TCRdb table, and some are missing; sequencing was by immunoSEQ multiplex PCR. Of 15,000 to 20,000 clones listed, over 70% are singletons. The specimen was tumor tissue, collected after neoadjuvant nivolumab, alone or with ipilimumab, at or shortly before surgery. The receptors were gathered from an adult with non-small cell lung cancer.

This clone was picked up a small number of times. V usage is TRBV6-5 and J usage is TRBJ2-7, with D uncertain. Germline loops: CDR1 MNHEY, CDR2 SVGAGI. The V gene lost 5 bases and the J gene lost 6 bases, with 8 bases spanning the gap. This CDR3 comprises 11 residues. The CDR3 region is CASSTRFEQYF. DNA of the CDR3: TGTGCCAGCAGTACGAGGTTCGAGCAGTACTTC.

This chain uses TRBV28 with TRBJ1-1, with 11 bases fitting TRBD1. Looked up from germline, CDR1 is MDHEN and CDR2 is SYDVKM. The V and J ends lost 2 bases and 6 bases, in that order; junction bases with no gene match: 5. The CDR3 totals 15 residues. In DNA, the CDR3 is TGTGCCAGCAGTTTACCCGGGACAGGGGGTTCTGAAGCTTTCTTT. It yields the protein CASSLPGTGGSEAFF. Looking up the rest from reference TRBV28 and TRBJ1-1 gives the full variable domain: DVKVTQSSRYLVKRTGEKVFLECVQDMDHENMFWYRQDPGLGLRLIYFSYDVKMKEKGDIPEGYSVSREKKERFSLILESASTNQTSMYLCASSLPGTGGSEAFFGQGTRLTVV.

The V gene is TRBV7-9, the J gene TRBJ2-1; the match to TRBD2 covers 11 bases. Per the germline V gene, CDR1 is SEHNR and CDR2 is FQNEAQ (reference sequence). The CDR3 runs 17 residues. Unmatched junction bases numbered 2, after V lost 0 bases and J lost 1 base. The CDR3 region is CASSLASGGASYNEQFF. DNA for the CDR3: TGTGCCAGCAGCTTAGCTAGCGGGGGGGCATCCTACAATGAGCAGTTCTTC.